This section outlines one T cell receptor (beta chain) sequence together with its context. The target antigen is unknown. The sample's treatment: around 19 received Ad26.COV2.S at low or high dose, single or two shots; roughly five received placebo; per-sample allocation not given. Repertoires come from day 63 after the first vaccine or placebo injection. An Ad26 vector that expressed Wuhan-strain SARS-CoV-2 spike constituted the vaccine. Measured with immunoSEQ multiplex PCR; TCRdb has only the in-frame clones, and not every one. The table shows 380,000 or so clones, with 80% to 90% occurring only once. Trimming removed 1 base at V and 3 bases at J, with 10 bases between. Germline CDR1 reads SEHNR; CDR2 reads FQNEAQ (reference sequence). The CDR3 sequence is 14 residues long. This entry belongs to a study of Ad26.COV2.S vaccination and SARS-CoV-2 variants. Study in general: Ad26.COV2.S, an intramuscular injection, was given once or twice 56 days apart. General observations from the study: Participants given vaccine showed non-spike TCR breadth similar to that of placebo recipients.

The chain couples TRBV7-9 to TRBJ2-7; D not certain. The sequence derives from a person aged 18 to 59 who received the Ad26.COV2.S COVID-19 vaccine or a placebo. Here the sequenced sample was peripheral blood, taken in a trial of Ad26.COV2.S vaccine versus placebo. In nucleotides, the CDR3 is TGTGCCAGCAGCTTAGGTACAGCGAACTACGAGCAGTACTTC. Amino acids: CASSLGTANYEQYF. The full variable domain, rest sourced from reference TRBV7-9 and TRBJ2-7, is DTGVSQNPRHKITKRGQNVTFRCDPISEHNRLYWYRQTLGQGPEFLTYFQNEAQLEKSRLLSDRFSAERPKGSFSTLEIQRTEQGDSAMYLCASSLGTANYEQYFGPGTRLTVT.